A single sample gave rise to the 28 T cell receptor beta chains below, sequenced in a study of cytomegalovirus exposure and HLA in healthy donors. Primers: 60 Vbeta forward and 13 Jbeta reverse. Sequenced by immunoSEQ multiplex PCR; TCRdb stores in-frame clones only, minus some. The sample shows 100,000 to 150,000 clones, about 85% of them seen only once. Sequenced material: PBMCs. These receptors came from a boy aged 5-17 years in good health and CMV-seronegative.

This chain links TRBV27 with TRBJ2-1, with D hard to call. The germline V gene encodes CDR1 MNHEY and CDR2 SMNVEV (reference sequence). The CDR3 totals 13 residues. With 5 bases removed from V and 13 bases from J, the gap between germline ends came to 18 bases. The CDR3 spells CASSTSLAFLQFF. CDR3 coding DNA: TGTGCCAGCAGTACAAGCTTAGCCTTTTTACAGTTCTTC.

In the case of this clone: One junction end does not reproduce the germline sequence, and a read error may be involved. The chain recombines TRBV30 with TRBJ1-2; TRBD1 might be the D (6 bases). This CDR3 contains 11 residues. Germline lookup yields CDR1 GTSNPN and CDR2 SVGIG (reference sequence). CDR3 region: CAWSQGNGYPF. The CDR3 bases are TGTGCCTGGAGTCAGGGGAATGGCTACCCCTTC.

This clone has more than one count but fewer than ten. This chain connects TRBV5-4 to TRBJ1-1; possible D gene TRBD1, 5 bases. Germline CDR1 reads SGHNT; CDR2 reads YYREEE (reference sequence). With 7 bases removed from V and 2 bases from J, the gap between germline ends came to 15 bases. The CDR3 covers 14 residues. CDR3 region: CASRGTQGNTEAFF. CDR3 coding DNA: TGTGCCAGCCGGGGGACTCAGGGAAACACTGAAGCTTTCTTT. Based on the CDR3 plus reference TRBV5-4 and TRBJ1-1, the full variable domain is ETGVTQSPTHLIKTRGQQVTLRCSSQSGHNTVSWYQQALGQGPQFIFQYYREEENGRGNFPPRFSGLQFPNYSSELNVNALELDDSALYLCASRGTQGNTEAFFGQGTRLTVV.

The chain has TRBV9 and TRBJ1-1; 8 bases map to TRBD1. The CDR3 runs 15 residues. Germline V gene data show CDR1 as SGDLS and CDR2 as YYNGEE. After removal of 2 bases from V and 4 bases from J, the junction contained 7 bases not matched to a gene. CDR3 bases: TGTGCCAGCAGCGTGGACAGGGATCTCGGCACTGAAGCTTTCTTT. Protein: CASSVDRDLGTEAFF.

V usage is TRBV7-6 and J usage is TRBJ1-3; D remains ambiguous. The CDR3 is 14 amino acids. Germline-derived CDR1 and CDR2 are SGHVS and FNYEAQ. V lost 3 bases and J lost 0, with 6 bases in between. CDR3 bases: TGTGCCAGCAGCTTTCAGGTCTCTGGAAACACCATATATTTT. It translates to CASSFQVSGNTIYF.

The J gene is TRBJ2-7, the V gene TRBV29-1; 7 positions match TRBD2. The germline CDR1 and CDR2 sequences are SQVTM and ANQGSEA. The CDR3 is 14 amino acids. J lost 3 bases, V lost 4 bases, and 9 bases had no gene match. The CDR3 reads CSVGGGRASYEQYF. CDR3 coding DNA: TGCAGCGTTGGTGGGGGGAGGGCAAGCTACGAGCAGTACTTC.

This chain uses TRBV5-4 with TRBJ2-1; 9 bases are shared with TRBD1. The CDR3 is 14 residues long. CDR1 and CDR2 (germline): SGHNT, YYREEE (reference sequence). After removal of 3 bases from V and 6 bases from J, the junction contained 4 bases not matched to a gene. The DNA of the CDR3 is TGTGCCAGCAGCTCGGGACAGGGTCGCAATGAGCAGTTCTTC. Protein sequence: CASSSGQGRNEQFF.

V usage is TRBV7-2 and J usage is TRBJ2-1, with 8 bases identical to TRBD1. The trim removed 5 bases at V and 11 bases at J, leaving 5 bases unmatched. Germline CDR1 is SGHTA and CDR2 is FQGNSA. There are 12 residues in the CDR3. The CDR3 region has the DNA TGTGCCAGCAGCCCCGACAGGGGACAGCAGTTCTTC. Residues: CASSPDRGQQFF.

V gene TRBV4-2 combines with J gene TRBJ2-1; 13 bases map to TRBD2. Looked up from germline, CDR1 is LGHNA and CDR2 is YNFKEQ. The V and J ends lost 0 bases and 10 bases, in that order; junction bases with no gene match: 6. The CDR3 covers 16 residues. CDR3 loop: CASSQEQLAGGHEQFF. CDR3 DNA sequence: TGTGCCAGCAGCCAAGAACAACTAGCGGGAGGGCACGAGCAGTTCTTC.

The genes are TRBV5-4 and TRBJ1-2; D not certain. Germline CDR1 is SGHNT and CDR2 is YYREEE (reference sequence). The CDR3 is 15 amino acids. The ends were cut back, 0 bases at V and 4 bases at J, with 13 bases in the middle. The CDR3 reads CASSLGQESGYGYTF. In DNA form, the CDR3 reads TGTGCCAGCAGCTTGGGTCAGGAAAGTGGCTATGGCTACACCTTC.

In the case of this clone: The CDR3 carries no conserved terminal phenylalanine or tryptophan, so it likely arises from a read error. The limits of the CDR3 on the DNA are not certain, so only TCRdb's listed CDR3 is given. The J gene is TRBJ1-2, the V gene TRBV30; the DNA was not used to check the table's D call, TRBD1. CDR1 is GTSNPN and CDR2 is SVGIG in the germline V gene (reference sequence). The CDR3 adds up to 11 amino acids, both ends counted. Here the CDR3 reads CAWSRDSYRTL.

V is TRBV2 and J is TRBJ1-6; 7 bases map to TRBD1. CDR1 is SNHLY and CDR2 is FYNNEI in the germline V gene. J was trimmed by 7 bases and V by 6 bases; bases with no gene match: 9. The CDR3 contains 15 residues. The DNA for the CDR3 is TGTGCCAGCAGAGATACGACAGGGAGGAATTCACCCCTCCACTTT. It specifies CASRDTTGRNSPLHF.

CDR3: CASSQEPRTVIATNEKLFF. Written as DNA, the CDR3 is TGCGCCAGCAGCCAAGAACCACGGACAGTGATTGCAACTAATGAAAAACTGTTTTTT. The genes are TRBV4-1 and TRBJ1-4, with D perhaps TRBD1 (6 bases). V lost 0 bases and J lost 0, with 17 bases in between. Germline loops: CDR1 MGHRA, CDR2 YSYEKL. CDR3 size: 19 residues.

The V call is TRBV25-1, the J call TRBJ2-2; 7 bases are shared with TRBD1. Germline trimming cut 1 base from V and 1 base from J; bases unmatched to any gene: 3. CDR3 length: 16 amino acids. In germline, CDR1 is MGHDK, CDR2 SYGVNS. The chain's CDR3 is CASSEFRTGNTGELFF. CDR3 bases: TGTGCCAGCAGTGAATTCAGGACAGGGAACACCGGGGAGCTGTTTTTT.

The V gene is TRBV18, the J gene TRBJ2-7; TRBD2 matches 7 bases. After removal of 6 bases from V and 7 bases from J, the junction contained 6 bases not matched to a gene. Germline CDR1 KGHSH, CDR2 LQKENI. CDR3 length: 12 amino acids. The CDR3 DNA sequence: TGTGCCAGCTCTCCGACCGGGGGGGAGCAGTACTTC. Protein product: CASSPTGGEQYF.

In the case of this clone: Likely a read error: the CDR3 ends without its conserved phenylalanine or tryptophan. This chain links TRBV5-1 with TRBJ2-7; 8 bases align to TRBD1. The CDR3 spans 13 residues. CDR1 and CDR2 from the germline V gene are SGHRS and YFSETQ. The junction had 6 bases not matched to a gene; V was cut back by 5 bases and J by 5 bases. The CDR3 is CASSRQGSNEQYL. CDR3 nucleotide sequence: TGCGCCAGCAGTCGACAGGGGTCCAACGAGCAGTACCTC.

CDR3 residues: CASSGGAGLYNEQFF. CDR3 nucleotide sequence: TGTGCCAGCAGTGGAGGAGCGGGCCTGTACAATGAGCAGTTCTTC. The chain joins TRBV2 to TRBJ2-1, with D possibly being TRBD2 (6 bases). V lost 4 bases and J lost 4, with 14 bases in between. The germline V gene encodes CDR1 SNHLY and CDR2 FYNNEI. The CDR3 has 15 amino acids.

The V call is TRBV7-9, the J call TRBJ1-1, with TRBD1 identical over 12 bases. The CDR3 spans 17 residues. Germline assignment: CDR1 SEHNR and CDR2 FQNEAQ (reference sequence). V gave up 5 bases and J gave up 3 bases; unmatched junction bases: 10. CDR3 sequence (DNA): TGTGCCAGCAGCCTCTCACGGGACAGGGGGCGGCACACTGAAGCTTTCTTT. Its translation is CASSLSRDRGRHTEAFF.

The chain employs TRBV11-2 and TRBJ1-1; 8 positions agree with TRBD1. Germline assignment: CDR1 SGHAT and CDR2 FQNNGV. The CDR3 spans 15 residues. V shed 5 bases and J 8 bases; nucleotides not matched to a gene: 13. Here the CDR3 DNA reads TGTGCCAGCAGCCTCGGGACAGGCCTCGCAGAGGAAGCTTTCTTT. As protein: CASSLGTGLAEEAFF.

The CDR3 reads CASRQQGLNTEAFF. Here the CDR3 DNA reads TGTGCCAGCAGGCAACAGGGTTTAAACACTGAAGCTTTCTTT. The chain has TRBV6-5 and TRBJ1-1; a possible D gene is TRBD1 (6 bases). Germline V gene lookup returns CDR1 MNHEY and CDR2 SVGAGI. V was clipped by 6 bases and J by 2 bases, with 13 bases between them. There are 14 residues in the CDR3.

The chain uses TRBV27 and TRBJ2-3; a weak D match, TRBD1 (5 bases). Trimming cost V 7 bases and J 3 bases, with 17 bases left between them. Germline V gene data show CDR1 as MNHEY and CDR2 as SMNVEV (reference sequence). The CDR3 extends over 15 amino acids. CDR3 sequence reads: CASMLRGQSTDTQYF. DNA for the CDR3: TGTGCCAGCATGCTTAGAGGACAATCTACAGATACGCAGTATTTT.

This clone was recorded only once. The rearrangement uses TRBV7-9 and TRBJ2-7; 7 positions agree with TRBD1. Trimming took 4 bases from V and 2 from J; bases not matched to a gene: 8. The CDR3 sequence is 15 residues long. Looked up from germline, CDR1 is SEHNR and CDR2 is FQNEAQ (reference sequence). CDR3 sequence reads: CASSSPDRDPYEQYF. DNA for the CDR3: TGTGCCAGCAGCTCCCCAGACAGGGACCCCTACGAGCAGTACTTC.

This chain uses TRBV5-8 with TRBJ1-4; D might be TRBD1 (6 bases). CDR1 is SGHTS and CDR2 is YDEGEE in the germline V gene. With 4 bases removed from V and 4 bases from J, the gap between germline ends came to 17 bases. The CDR3 contains 16 residues. The CDR3 sequence: CASSAGRGVINEKLFF. CDR3 nucleotide sequence: TGTGCCAGCAGCGCCGGCAGGGGTGTGATTAATGAAAAACTGTTTTTT. Full variable domain (rest looked up from reference TRBV5-8 and TRBJ1-4): EAGVTQSPTHLIKTRGQQATLRCSPISGHTSVYWYQQALGLGLQFLLWYDEGEERNRGNFPPRFSGRQFPNYSSELNVNALELEDSALYLCASSAGRGVINEKLFFGSGTQLSVL.

This CDR3 is CASSASLTVEAFF. Written as DNA, the CDR3 is TGTGCCAGCAGCGCGAGCCTGACAGTTGAAGCTTTCTTT. The chain uses TRBV9 and TRBJ1-1, with D maybe TRBD1 (5 bases). The germline V gene has CDR1 SGDLS and CDR2 YYNGEE. V was shortened by 3 bases and J by 7 bases, with 13 bases between the two germline ends. The CDR3 is 13 residues long.

This clone is a singleton in its sample. The gene calls are TRBV27 and TRBJ1-1, with a weak D call TRBD1 (6 bases). This CDR3 region has 16 residues. Trimming pared 2 bases from V and 0 bases from J, leaving 13 bases between. CDR1 and CDR2 (germline): MNHEY, SMNVEV (reference sequence). DNA of the CDR3: TGTGCCAGCAGTTTAGGGACACAGATAATGAACACTGAAGCTTTCTTT. Translated, it gives CASSLGTQIMNTEAFF.

The V gene is TRBV13, the J gene TRBJ2-7; D unresolved. This CDR3 spans 11 amino acids. Germline CDR1 and CDR2: PRHDT and FYEKMQ (reference sequence). Trimming pared 1 base from V and 7 bases from J, leaving 5 bases between. The CDR3 sequence: CASSLVREQYF. Written as DNA, the CDR3 is TGTGCCAGCAGCTTAGTACGGGAGCAGTACTTC.

The chain has TRBV5-6 and TRBJ2-5, with TRBD1 matching over 7 bases. The J call may not be correct, given that the DNA end is closer to TRBJ2-7. The CDR3 covers 13 residues. CDR1 is SGHDT and CDR2 is YYEEEE in the germline V gene. CDR3 bases: TGTGCCAGCAGCTCATTCACAGGGGCCGAGCAGTACTTC. Its translation is CASSSFTGAEQYF.

The chain recombines TRBV7-3 with TRBJ2-1; maybe TRBD1 (5 bases). V dropped 5 bases and J dropped 4 bases, with 15 bases sitting between them. The CDR3 runs 15 residues. Germline assignment: CDR1 SGHTA and CDR2 FQGTGA. Here the CDR3 reads CASSRRAAAYNEQFF. The CDR3 nucleotides are TGTGCCAGCAGCCGCAGGGCAGCAGCGTACAATGAGCAGTTCTTC.